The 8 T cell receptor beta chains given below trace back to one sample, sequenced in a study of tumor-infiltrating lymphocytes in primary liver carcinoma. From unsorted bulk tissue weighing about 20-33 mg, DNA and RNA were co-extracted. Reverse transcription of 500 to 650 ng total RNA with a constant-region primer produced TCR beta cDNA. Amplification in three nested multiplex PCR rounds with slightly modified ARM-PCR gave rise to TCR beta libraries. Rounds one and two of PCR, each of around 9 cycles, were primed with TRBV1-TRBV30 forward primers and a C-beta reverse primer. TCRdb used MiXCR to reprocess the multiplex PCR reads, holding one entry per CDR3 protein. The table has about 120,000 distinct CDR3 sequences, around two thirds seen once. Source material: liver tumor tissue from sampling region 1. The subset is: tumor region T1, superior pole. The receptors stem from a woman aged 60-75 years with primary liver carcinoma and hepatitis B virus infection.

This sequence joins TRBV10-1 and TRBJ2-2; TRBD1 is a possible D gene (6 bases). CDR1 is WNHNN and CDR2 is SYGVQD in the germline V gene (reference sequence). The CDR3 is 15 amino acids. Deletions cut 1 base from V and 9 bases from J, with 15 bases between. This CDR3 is CASSELLGAAWELFF. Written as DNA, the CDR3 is TGCGCCAGCAGTGAGTTACTGGGGGCGGCCTGGGAGCTGTTTTTT.

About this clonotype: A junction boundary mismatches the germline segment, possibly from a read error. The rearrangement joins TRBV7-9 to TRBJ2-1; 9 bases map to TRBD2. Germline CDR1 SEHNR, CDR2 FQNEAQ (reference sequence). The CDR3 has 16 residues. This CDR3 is CAGSPIAGVDINEQFF. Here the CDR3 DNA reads TGTGCCGGCAGCCCGATAGCGGGAGTGGATATTAATGAGCAGTTCTTC.

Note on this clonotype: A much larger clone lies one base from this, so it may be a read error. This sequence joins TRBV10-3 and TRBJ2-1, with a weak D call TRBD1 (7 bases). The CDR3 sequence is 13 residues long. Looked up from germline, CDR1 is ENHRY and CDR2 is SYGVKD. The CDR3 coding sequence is TGTGCCGCGGGACAGACTTCCTACAATGAGCTGTTCTTC. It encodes CAAGQTSYNELFF.

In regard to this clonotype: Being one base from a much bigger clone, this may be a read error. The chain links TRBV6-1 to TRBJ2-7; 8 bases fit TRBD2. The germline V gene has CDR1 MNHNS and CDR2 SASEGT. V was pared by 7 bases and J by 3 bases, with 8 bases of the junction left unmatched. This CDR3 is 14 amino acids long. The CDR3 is CASKPGLDVYEQYF. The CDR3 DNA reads TGTGCCAGCAAACCGGGACTAGACGTCTACGAGCAGTACTTC.

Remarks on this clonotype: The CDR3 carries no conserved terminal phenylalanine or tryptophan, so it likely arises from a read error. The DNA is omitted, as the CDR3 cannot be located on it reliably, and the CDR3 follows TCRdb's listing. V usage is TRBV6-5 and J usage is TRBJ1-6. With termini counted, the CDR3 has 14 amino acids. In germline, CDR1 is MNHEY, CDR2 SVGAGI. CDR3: CASSYGSYNSPPHY.

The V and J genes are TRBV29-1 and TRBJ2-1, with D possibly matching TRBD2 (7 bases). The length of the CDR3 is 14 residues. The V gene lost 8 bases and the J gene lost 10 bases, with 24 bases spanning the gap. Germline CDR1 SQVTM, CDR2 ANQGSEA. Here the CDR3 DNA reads TGCAGCTCTTCCCTAGCGGAAGGGGGTAACGAGCAGTTCTTC. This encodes CSSSLAEGGNEQFF.

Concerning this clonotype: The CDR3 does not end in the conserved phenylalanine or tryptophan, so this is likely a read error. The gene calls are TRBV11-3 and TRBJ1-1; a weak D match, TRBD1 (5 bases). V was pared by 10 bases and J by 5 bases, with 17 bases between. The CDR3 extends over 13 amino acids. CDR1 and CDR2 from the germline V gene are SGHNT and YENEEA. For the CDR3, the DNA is TGTGCCAACACCCACGGCAGGGTTACTGAAGCTTTCTCT. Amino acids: CANTHGRVTEAFS.

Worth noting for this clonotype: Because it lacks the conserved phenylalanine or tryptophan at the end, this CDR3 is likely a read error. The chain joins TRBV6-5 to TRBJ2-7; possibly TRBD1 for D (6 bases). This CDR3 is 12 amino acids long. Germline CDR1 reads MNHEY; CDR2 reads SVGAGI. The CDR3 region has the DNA TGTGCTAGCGCTTCCAGGGGTTACGAGCAGTACCTC. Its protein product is CASASRGYEQYL.